A single T cell receptor (beta chain) is shown here with its context. Its cognate antigen is unknown. 5'RACE, which relied on constant-segment primers, yielded TCR alpha and TCR beta cDNA libraries carrying sample barcodes and UMIs. A single record per CDR3 protein comes from TCRdb applying MiXCR to the 5' RACE reads. The table has 400,000 or so distinct CDR3 sequences, 20% seen once. The data were obtained in a study of T-cell memory formation after mild COVID-19. General study points: Some clones that responded were present in memory (sampled pre-infection), which suggests cross-reactive memory joined. CD8+ contracting clones occupied EMRA, while CD4+ ones occupied mainly CM and EM. Clones contracting across day 15 to 85 had a balanced CD4/CD8 profile; later expanding clones leaned CD4+.

Sequenced input: PBMCs or a T cell subset sorted from them (not recorded which). The sequence was collected from an adult woman who had mild COVID-19 (a few samples of this study predate the infection). Cell type and time point are not known.

DNA for the CDR3: TGTGCCAGCAGCGACCCCAGGGGGCACAATGAGCAGTTCTTC. This translates into CASSDPRGHNEQFF. This chain connects TRBV11-2 to TRBJ2-1; the match to TRBD1 covers 8 bases. V lost 5 bases, J lost 5 bases, and 5 bases stayed unmatched. This CDR3 has 14 residues. Germline V gives CDR1 SGHAT, CDR2 FQNNGV. The full variable domain, with the rest looked up from reference TRBV11-2 and TRBJ2-1, is EAGVAQSPRYKIIEKRQSVAFWCNPISGHATLYWYQQILGQGPKLLIQFQNNGVVDDSQLPKDRFSAERLKGVDSTLKIQPAKLEDSAVYLCASSDPRGHNEQFFGPGTRLTVL.